This passage covers 28 T cell receptor beta chains from one sample sequenced in a study of T cells expressing NK-cell markers. Following a re-call of the 5' RACE reads, TCRdb has one entry per CDR3 protein and lacks DNA. In all, the sample yields 500,000 to 700,000 distinct CDR3 sequences. The sequenced material came from blood T cells: a sorted CD56 or NKG2C T cell subset, CD4+ or CD8+ T cells, or bulk PBMC T cells (not recorded which). These receptors all stem from a man younger than 35 in good health.

The gene calls are TRBV11-2 and TRBJ1-1. CDR3 length: 11 amino acids. Germline V gene sequence: CDR1 SGHAT, CDR2 FQNNGV. The CDR3 loop is CASSLGLEAFF. The full variable domain, rest sourced from reference TRBV11-2 and TRBJ1-1, is EAGVAQSPRYKIIEKRQSVAFWCNPISGHATLYWYQQILGQGPKLLIQFQNNGVVDDSQLPKDRFSAERLKGVDSTLKIQPAKLEDSAVYLCASSLGLEAFFGQGTRLTVV.

V gene TRBV20-1 combines with J gene TRBJ1-2. The germline gives CDR1 DFQATT, CDR2 SNEGSKA (reference sequence). The CDR3 contains 11 residues. The CDR3 loop reads CAARGGYGYTF.

This rearrangement joins TRBV3-1 to TRBJ1-1. Germline V gene lookup returns CDR1 LGHDT and CDR2 YNNKEL (reference sequence). The CDR3 has 15 residues. This CDR3 reads CASSHDTSSNTEAFF.

The V call is TRBV10-3, the J call TRBJ2-5. The CDR3 is 14 residues long. Germline loops: CDR1 ENHRY, CDR2 SYGVKD. The CDR3 loop reads CAISDSRVKETQYF.

The chain has TRBV5-1 and TRBJ1-5. Germline values: CDR1 SGHRS, CDR2 YFSETQ. The CDR3 is 14 residues long. This CDR3 is CASSLGEGNQPQHF.

This chain links TRBV6-4 with TRBJ1-5. The CDR3 has 13 residues. Germline V lookup: CDR1 MRHNA, CDR2 SNTAGT. This CDR3 reads CASSVDSNQPQHF.

The chain combines TRBV19 with TRBJ2-3; TCRdb gives TRBD1 as the D gene, but with no DNA this cannot be confirmed. The germline V gene encodes CDR1 LNHDA and CDR2 SQIVND (reference sequence). The CDR3 loop spans 13 amino acids. CDR3 sequence reads: CASTVREGDTQYF. Variable domain in full (rest from reference TRBV19 and TRBJ2-3): DGGITQSPKYLFRKEGQNVTLSCEQNLNHDAMYWYRQDPGQGLRLIYYSQIVNDFQKGDIAEGYSVSREKKESFPLTVTSAQKNPTAFYLCASTVREGDTQYFGPGTRLTVL.

The chain combines TRBV6-6 with TRBJ1-1; as DNA is missing, the TRBD1 call by TCRdb cannot be tested. The CDR3 length is 13 residues. Looked up from germline, CDR1 is MNHNY and CDR2 is SVGAGI (reference sequence). The CDR3 is CASQLNRANEAFF.

The rearrangement joins TRBV12-5 to TRBJ2-1; TCRdb's D gene call, TRBD2, goes unchecked for lack of DNA. Germline values: CDR1 LGHNT, CDR2 FRNRAP. The CDR3 contains 15 residues. The chain's CDR3 is CASGPTSGVVNEQFF.

The chain links TRBV3-1 to TRBJ2-5; no DNA is available, so the TRBD1 call from TCRdb remains unchecked. This CDR3 comprises 11 residues. CDR1 LGHDT and CDR2 YNNKEL come from the germline V gene (reference sequence). CDR3 amino acids: CASSPSGAQYF.

V and J are TRBV5-1 and TRBJ2-1; as DNA is missing, the TRBD2 call by TCRdb cannot be tested. Per the germline V gene, CDR1 is SGHRS and CDR2 is YFSETQ. The CDR3 loop spans 17 amino acids. The CDR3 reads CASSPGLAGGQGDEQFF.

The chain uses TRBV5-1 and TRBJ1-1. Looked up from germline, CDR1 is SGHRS and CDR2 is YFSETQ. There are 13 residues in the CDR3. CDR3 sequence: CASKRGSGTEAFF.

V and J are TRBV12-5 and TRBJ2-3; TCRdb's assignment of TRBD2 cannot be checked, as there is no DNA. Germline assignment: CDR1 LGHNT and CDR2 FRNRAP. The CDR3 totals 17 residues. CDR3: CASGLYPRAGDEDTQYF.

The chain employs TRBV7-2 and TRBJ2-7; TCRdb reports TRBD2, a call that lacks DNA to check it against. Germline V lookup: CDR1 SGHTA, CDR2 FQGNSA. The CDR3 totals 16 residues. The CDR3 protein is CASSFQAGSGGYEQYF.

V gene TRBV28 combines with J gene TRBJ2-6; TCRdb picks TRBD1, but there is no DNA to check that call. The CDR3 runs 21 residues. Germline V gene data show CDR1 as MDHEN and CDR2 as SYDVKM. CDR3 sequence reads: CASSLSFPGTGGYSGANVLTF.

The chain carries TRBV18 and TRBJ2-2; TCRdb's D call, TRBD2, is unchecked because there is no DNA. The CDR3 is made up of 16 amino acids. The germline V gene encodes CDR1 KGHSH and CDR2 LQKENI. The CDR3 spells CASSLTSEKNTGELFF.

This sequence joins TRBV12-3 or TRBV12-4 and TRBJ2-4; TCRdb selects TRBD2, and the lack of DNA leaves this call unchecked. The CDR3 has 15 amino acids. CDR3 region: CASSGGFLAKNIQYF.

The CDR3 loop reads CASSVDTQNSPLHF. The chain recombines TRBV9 with TRBJ1-6. From germline, CDR1 is SGDLS and CDR2 YYNGEE. CDR3 length equals 14 residues.

The chain has TRBV6-2 or TRBV6-3 and TRBJ2-1; the TCRdb D gene call, TRBD2, has no DNA to confirm it. Germline CDR1 and CDR2: MNHEY and SVGEGT. The CDR3 covers 17 residues. CDR3 loop: CASSDPLVAGGRNEQFF.

This rearrangement joins TRBV5-6 to TRBJ2-1. The CDR3 consists of 16 residues. The germline CDR1 and CDR2 sequences are SGHDT and YYEEEE. CDR3 residues: CASSLASRWVGNEQFF.

The chain is built from TRBV18 and TRBJ2-1; TCRdb proposes TRBD1, but this gene call is untestable without DNA. The V gene's germline CDR1 is KGHSH and CDR2 LQKENI. This CDR3 has 13 amino acids. CDR3 loop: CASSLKTPGEQFF.

The rearrangement uses TRBV5-1 and TRBJ2-3; TCRdb outputs TRBD1, but without DNA this stays unchecked. The germline gives CDR1 SGHRS, CDR2 YFSETQ. The CDR3 consists of 11 residues. The CDR3 reads CASSRETAQYF.

V is TRBV3-1 and J is TRBJ2-5; the TCRdb D gene call, TRBD1, has no DNA to confirm it. This CDR3 has 15 amino acids. Germline V gene lookup returns CDR1 LGHDT and CDR2 YNNKEL (reference sequence). CDR3 amino acids: CASSQEFRDGETQYF.

The CDR3 loop is CASSFSGTRGDTQYF. This sequence joins TRBV7-2 and TRBJ2-3; TCRdb indicates TRBD2, and absent DNA this call remains unverified. The CDR3 contains 15 residues. The germline CDR1 and CDR2 sequences are SGHTA and FQGNSA.

The chain combines TRBV3-1 with TRBJ2-3. This CDR3 has 13 residues. Germline values: CDR1 LGHDT, CDR2 YNNKEL (reference sequence). This CDR3 is CATERKGTDTQYF.

The chain has TRBV4-3 and TRBJ2-1; TCRdb calls TRBD1, which cannot be checked without DNA. In germline, CDR1 is LGHNA, CDR2 YSLEER. This CDR3 has 16 residues. The CDR3 loop is CASSQDPRTLYNEQFF.

The gene calls are TRBV9 and TRBJ2-7; TCRdb selects TRBD2, and the lack of DNA leaves this call unchecked. CDR3 length equals 16 residues. Germline V gene lookup returns CDR1 SGDLS and CDR2 YYNGEE. CDR3 loop: CASSVEGLAFSYEQYF.

CDR3 region: CASSPPVGTDGNTIYF. The chain couples TRBV12-3 or TRBV12-4 to TRBJ1-3; the TCRdb D gene call, TRBD1, has no DNA to confirm it. There are 16 residues in the CDR3.